This is a list of T cell receptor beta chains from one sample in a study of CD4 T cells in relation to SARS-CoV-2 and coronaviruses. TCRdb's table, derived via immunoSEQ multiplex PCR, lists solely in-frame clones and lacks some. This sample carries tens of thousands of clones, 85% to 95% of them seen once, and the ten largest clones take 0.23%. Source material: naive CD4+ T cells from PBMCs. The receptor source for this set is a human donor in good health. Each CDR3 is given with its conserved first and last residue. A D gene is named only where the DNA matches it firmly. Not every row has a clone size; where given, it reads once, few, many or a size class.

v_gene,d_gene,j_gene,abundance,CDR3nt,CDR3aa
TRBV30,-,TRBJ1-5,-,TGTGCCTGGAGTGGTGAAATGGGCAATCAGCCCCAGCATTTT,CAWSGEMGNQPQHF
TRBV4-1,-,TRBJ1-1,-,TGCGCCAGCAGCCAAGATCCCCAGGGTCGCCCTGAAGCTTTCTTT,CASSQDPQGRPEAFF
TRBV10-1,TRBD1,TRBJ2-7,-,TGCGCCAGCAGAGGGACAGGGGACCAGTACTTC,CASRGTGDQYF
TRBV2,TRBD1,TRBJ2-1,-,TGTGCCAGCAGTGATGGGACAGCCCGTGAGCAGTTCTTC,CASSDGTAREQFF
TRBV11-1,-,TRBJ2-5,-,TGTGCCAGCAGCGAGGACAGTTCGGGGAGAACCCAGTACTTC,CASSEDSSGRTQYF
TRBV5-1,-,TRBJ1-1,-,TGCGCCAGCAGCATCGGACACGAAATGAACACTGAAGCTTTCTTT,CASSIGHEMNTEAFF
TRBV7-9,TRBD2,TRBJ2-7,-,TGTGCCAGCAGCTTAGGACTAGCGGGGGGGTCCGACCCCTACGAGCAGTACTTC,CASSLGLAGGSDPYEQYF
TRBV27,-,TRBJ2-1,-,TGTGCCAGCAGTTTAGAGACTGGGGGACAGCAGTTCTTC,CASSLETGGQQFF
TRBV11-2,-,TRBJ2-5,-,TGTGCCAGCAGCCGTACCGGAACCTCCCAAGAGACCCAGTACTTC,CASSRTGTSQETQYF
TRBV7-2,TRBD1,TRBJ2-2,few,TGTGCCAGCAGCTCTTGGGACAGGGCTGCAGCCGCGAACACCGGGGAGCTGTTTTTT,CASSSWDRAAAANTGELFF
TRBV19,TRBD2,TRBJ2-3,-,TGTGCCAGTAGTATCGCTAGCGGAAGTCACACAGATACGCAGTATTTT,CASSIASGSHTDTQYF
TRBV30,-,TRBJ2-1,-,TGTGCCTGGAGTGGCGGGGGCCTCTCCTACAATGAGCAGTTCTTC,CAWSGGGLSYNEQFF
TRBV5-1,-,TRBJ1-2,-,TGCGCCAGCAGTCCTTTGGCTGCCAGGCTCTATGGCTACACCTTC,CASSPLAARLYGYTF
TRBV30,TRBD2,TRBJ2-3,-,TGTGCCTGGAGTGTATCGGGGGGAAGCACAGATACGCAGTATTTT,CAWSVSGGSTDTQYF
TRBV5-1,-,TRBJ2-1,-,TGCGCCAGCAGCTTGGATGCCGGGCTTGATGAGCAGTTCTTC,CASSLDAGLDEQFF
TRBV5-4,-,TRBJ2-4,-,TGTGCCAGCAGCTTAGCCGGGAATTCAGTAGACTTC,CASSLAGNSVDF
TRBV5-1,TRBD2,TRBJ2-3,-,TGCGCCAGCAGCTTGCAGAGGGCGGGAGCGGGGACAGATACGCAGTATTTT,CASSLQRAGAGTDTQYF
TRBV4-2,-,TRBJ1-4,-,TGTGCCAGCAGCCAAGTAATGCTGGATGAAAAACTGTTTTTT,CASSQVMLDEKLFF
TRBV23-1,TRBD1,TRBJ1-2,-,TGCGCCAGCAGTCATAAACTCCCCCGGGCGGACAGGGGCTATGGCTACACCTTC,CASSHKLPRADRGYGYTF
TRBV6-4,TRBD1,TRBJ2-4,-,TGTGCCAGCAGTGACTACAGGGGGAAAGCCAAAAACATTCAGTACTTC,CASSDYRGKAKNIQYF
TRBV18,TRBD1,TRBJ1-2,-,TGTGCCAGCTCACCAGGGACAGCCGTCGATGGCTACACCTTC,CASSPGTAVDGYTF
TRBV2,-,TRBJ1-2,-,TGTGCCAGCAGTACCGCGCTCTATGGCTACACCTTC,CASSTALYGYTF
TRBV6-1,-,TRBJ1-6,-,TGTGCCAGCAGTGAAGGGGCGTGGGATTCACCCCTCCACTTT,CASSEGAWDSPLHF
TRBV5-1,TRBD2,TRBJ2-1,-,TGCGCCAGCAGGGTGGGGCGGGAGTCGAATGAGCAGTTCTTC,CASRVGRESNEQFF
TRBV19,-,TRBJ2-3,-,TGTGCCAGTACCCAGGGCGGGAGCACAGATACGCAGTATTTT,CASTQGGSTDTQYF
TRBV7-2,-,TRBJ2-3,-,TGTGCCAGCAGATTGAATCGGGTAGACACAGATACGCAGTATTTT,CASRLNRVDTDTQYF
TRBV5-8,-,TRBJ1-5,-,TGTGCCAGCAGCTTGGTGAGGCCCCAGCATTTT,CASSLVRPQHF
TRBV5-1,-,TRBJ1-5,-,TGCGCCAGCAGCTTAGCCCCTAGCAATCAGCCCCAGCATTTT,CASSLAPSNQPQHF